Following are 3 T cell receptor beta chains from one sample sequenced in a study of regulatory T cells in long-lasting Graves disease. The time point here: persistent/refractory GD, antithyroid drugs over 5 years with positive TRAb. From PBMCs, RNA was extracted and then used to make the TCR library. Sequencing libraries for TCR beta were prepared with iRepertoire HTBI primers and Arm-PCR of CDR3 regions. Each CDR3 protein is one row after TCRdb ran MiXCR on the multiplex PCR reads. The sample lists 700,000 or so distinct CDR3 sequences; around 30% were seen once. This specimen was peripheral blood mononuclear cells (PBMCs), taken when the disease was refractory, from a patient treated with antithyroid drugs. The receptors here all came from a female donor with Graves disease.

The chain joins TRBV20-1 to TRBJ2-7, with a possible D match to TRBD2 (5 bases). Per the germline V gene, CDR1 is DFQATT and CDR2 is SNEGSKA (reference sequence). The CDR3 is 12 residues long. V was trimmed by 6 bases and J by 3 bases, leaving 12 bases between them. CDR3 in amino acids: CSALGLDYEQYF. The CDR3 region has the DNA TGCAGTGCCCTCGGACTTGACTACGAGCAGTACTTC.

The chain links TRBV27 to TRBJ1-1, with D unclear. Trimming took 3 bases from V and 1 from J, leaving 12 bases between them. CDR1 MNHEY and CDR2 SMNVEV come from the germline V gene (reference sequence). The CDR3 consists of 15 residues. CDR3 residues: CASSFEGSKNTEAFF. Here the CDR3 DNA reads TGTGCCAGCAGTTTTGAGGGATCGAAGAACACTGAAGCTTTCTTT.

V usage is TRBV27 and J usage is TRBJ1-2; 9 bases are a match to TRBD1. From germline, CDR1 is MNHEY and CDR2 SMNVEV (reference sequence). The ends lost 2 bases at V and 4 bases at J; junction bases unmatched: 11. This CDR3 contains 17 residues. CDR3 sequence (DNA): TGTGCCAGCAGTTTAGCCCGGGACAGGGCCCTGGGCTATGGCTACACCTTC. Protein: CASSLARDRALGYGYTF.